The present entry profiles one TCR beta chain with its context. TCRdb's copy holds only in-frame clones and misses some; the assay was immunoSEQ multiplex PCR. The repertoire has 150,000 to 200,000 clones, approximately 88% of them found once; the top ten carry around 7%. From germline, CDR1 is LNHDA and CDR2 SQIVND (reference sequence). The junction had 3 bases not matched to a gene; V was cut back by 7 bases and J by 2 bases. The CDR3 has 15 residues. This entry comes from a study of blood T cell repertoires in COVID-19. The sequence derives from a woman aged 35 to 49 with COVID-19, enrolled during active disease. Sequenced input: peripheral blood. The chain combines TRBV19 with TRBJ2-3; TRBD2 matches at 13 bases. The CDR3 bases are TGTGCCAGTACCACTAGCGGGGGGGACACAGATACGCAGTATTTT. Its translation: CASTTSGGDTDTQYF.